The 7 T cell receptor beta chains given below trace back to one sample, sequenced in a study of shared clonotypes between healthy human individuals. Produced via immunoSEQ multiplex PCR; TCRdb's table is partial and in-frame only. The table includes about 1,800,000 clones, just under 95% detected once. Selected positively for CCR7 and CD45RO-negative, naive CD8 cells excluded terminally differentiated effector memory CD45RA+ cells. Material for sequencing was naive CD8+ T cells sorted from blood. The receptors come from a man between 18 and 35 years old in good health.

The V gene is TRBV5-4, the J gene TRBJ2-5; 8 bases are a match to TRBD2. The CDR3 consists of 16 residues. The V and J ends lost 0 bases and 5 bases, in that order; junction bases with no gene match: 9. Germline values: CDR1 SGHNT, CDR2 YYREEE (reference sequence). The CDR3 loop is CASSLAAGGPGETQYF. For the CDR3, the DNA is TGTGCCAGCAGCTTGGCGGCGGGGGGACCTGGGGAGACCCAGTACTTC.

This chain links TRBV28 with TRBJ1-5, with D maybe TRBD1 (6 bases). Germline CDR1 and CDR2: MDHEN and SYDVKM. With 1 base removed from V and 4 bases from J, the gap between germline ends came to 14 bases. CDR3 length equals 16 residues. Here the CDR3 reads CASSLSGAYSNQPQHF. CDR3 nucleotides: TGTGCCAGCAGTTTATCGGGGGCGTATAGTAATCAGCCCCAGCATTTT.

This chain joins TRBV2 and TRBJ2-3; D could derive from TRBD1 or TRBD2 (5 bases each). CDR3 length: 13 residues. Trimming stripped 6 bases from V and 2 bases from J, with 9 bases between. In germline, CDR1 is SNHLY, CDR2 FYNNEI. The CDR3 loop reads CASRGPHTDTQYF. Here the CDR3 DNA reads TGTGCCAGCAGGGGACCACACACAGATACGCAGTATTTT.

The chain is built from TRBV4-3 and TRBJ2-6; D is undetermined. Germline CDR1 and CDR2: LGHNA and YSLEER. The V gene lost 2 bases and the J gene lost 0 bases, with 5 bases spanning the gap. This CDR3 comprises 15 residues. CDR3 sequence reads: CASSQLSSGANVLTF. In nucleotides, the CDR3 is TGCGCCAGCAGCCAACTGAGCTCTGGGGCCAACGTCCTGACTTTC.

The chain employs TRBV2 and TRBJ1-1; no reliable D call. The V end lost 9 bases, the J end lost 8 bases, and 10 bases lay between the germline ends. The germline V gene has CDR1 SNHLY and CDR2 FYNNEI. This CDR3 region has 10 residues. CDR3 nucleotide sequence: TGTGCCAGTGGGATTTTCGAAGCTTTCTTT. Protein sequence: CASGIFEAFF.

Of note for this clone: The identical CDR3 is also encoded by other nucleotide sequences in the sample. The chain combines TRBV19 with TRBJ2-7; D possibly matches TRBD1 or TRBD2 (5 bases each). CDR1 is LNHDA, CDR2 SQIVND, per germline (reference sequence). Trimming removed 3 bases from V and 3 bases from J, with 9 bases in between. This CDR3 is built from 13 residues. For the CDR3, the DNA is TGTGCCAGTAGTATCGGGGCTGGCTACGAGCAGTACTTC. Translation: CASSIGAGYEQYF.

This chain uses TRBV2 with TRBJ1-2; no firm D call. Germline CDR1 and CDR2: SNHLY and FYNNEI. CDR3 length: 15 amino acids. The germline V and J ends were trimmed by 3 bases and 3 bases, with 14 bases remaining between them. DNA of the CDR3: TGTGCCAGCAGTGACGGCCACCTTCAGGACTATGGCTACACCTTC. Translating gives CASSDGHLQDYGYTF.